This TCR beta chain was sequenced for a study of beta chain features in type 1 diabetes. In its sample, this clone was seen a few times. Its antigen is unknown. Expressed TCRB transcripts were sequenced because the isolated RNA had all been reverse transcribed beforehand. Repertoires were generated with immunoSEQ multiplex PCR, while TCRdb's copy carries only in-frame clones and drops some. The table shows around 310,000 clones, with about 14% occurring only once. Germline V gene data show CDR1 as GTSNPN and CDR2 as SVGIG (reference sequence). The CDR3 totals 16 residues. With 6 bases removed from V and 0 bases from J, the gap between germline ends came to 15 bases. Findings and caveats of the study: For patients, the naive, central memory and Treg TCRB repertoires appeared more alike than for healthy donors. When Type 1 diabetes patients were examined, their TCRB CDR3s proved moderately but significantly shorter in all four CD4+ subsets.

Blood was drawn once from each donor into heparinised tubes. The draws averaged about 110 mL. The specimen was naive CD4+ T cells from blood. The gene calls are TRBV30 and TRBJ2-6; no firm D call. This TCR was recovered from a woman aged 18-29 years with type 1 diabetes. CDR3 nucleotides: TGTGCCTGCCCCCCTCCGGGTAGCTCTGGGGCCAACGTCCTGACTTTC. It is translated as CACPPPGSSGANVLTF.